The clone carrying this T cell receptor beta chain was recorded only once. What it binds is not known. This specimen belongs to a study of OX40 agonist ivuxolimab in advanced cancers. About the study: Enrolled patients in dose escalation had cancers that were hepatocellular carcinoma, melanoma, renal cell or head and neck cancer.

After removal of 3 bases from V and 1 base from J, the junction contained 4 bases not matched to a gene. This CDR3 region has 15 residues. Germline values: CDR1 SNHLY, CDR2 FYNNEI. Here immunoSEQ multiplex PCR was the method, and the copy in TCRdb shows in-frame clones only, minus some. The sample has 55,000 to 85,000 clones, about four fifths seen once. Baseline was the first blood sampling point, followed by cycle 4 day 1 and cycle 7 day 1. Regarding the study as a whole: Normalized T-cell clonal expansion was also low in a subset of nonresponders. CD8+ T cells were the subset that, on average, had more expanded clones than CD4+.

The receptor's source is an adult with an advanced solid tumor such as melanoma, head and neck, liver or kidney cancer. Sequencing was performed on CD4+ or CD8+ T cells sorted from blood, taken in a trial of the OX40 agonist ivuxolimab. The chain carries TRBV2 and TRBJ2-3, with TRBD1 matching over 7 bases. The CDR3, as DNA: TGTGCCAGCAGTGATAGGACAGGCGGCACAGATACGCAGTATTTT. Its protein product is CASSDRTGGTDTQYF.